This T cell receptor beta chain was sequenced for a study of response to subunit inactivated influenza vaccine (dated by TCRdb to the late 2010s). Concerning the study at large: The study used deep quantitative T cell receptor repertoire profiling to track responses to a trivalent subunit inactivated influenza vaccine. Study-wide conclusions, independent of this receptor: It was suggested by the authors that each seasonal influenza vaccination may recruit only a limited number of new T cells.

Preparation of the library involved RT-PCR. The instrument given in TCRdb is Illumina HiSeq 2500. TCRdb's own reprocessing of the public reads used fastp at Q25 and MiXCR and kept productive beta chains. Each CDR3 protein appears once, grouped with its most common genes and DNA. Within this sample are about 540,000 distinct CDR3 sequences, with roughly a quarter of them counted one time only. 2.8% of the sample rests with the top ten. On this clonotype: Its target antigen remains unknown. The input lacks base qualities; no much larger clone sits a single base away.

The CDR3 sequence holds 14 residues, the cysteine and phenylalanine included. The only DNA kept is the CDR3, 42 bases in frame from the first base. The germline ends are 12 bases apart after V is trimmed by 2 bases and J by 5 bases. CDR1 and CDR2 were assigned from the germline V gene as SNHLY and FYNNEI. The sample was also reused in another study, on T cells expressing NK-cell markers. As that second paper reports: 5'RACE template switching, by which a universal primer site and unique molecular identifiers were added, was used to make TCR beta cDNA libraries. TCR beta-chain repertoires were profiled in sorted CD3+CD56+NKG2C+, CD3+CD56+NKG2C- and CD3+CD56-NKG2C+ T-cell subsets from roughly eight donors. Among the eight sequenced donors, only one was HCMV-seronegative, while the other seven were HCMV-seropositive. In several experiments an anti-gammadeltaTCR antibody was added to restrict sorting to alphabetaTCR-expressing T cells. For six donors, the dominant CD3+CD56+NKG2C+ clonotypes were among the top 10 CD8+ clonotypes and accounted for roughly 1.0-7.5% of CD8+ T cells. Those dominant clonotypes were again the most abundant among CD3+CD56-NKG2C+ cells in a handful of donors, at about 28.3-65%. Whether the expanded NKG2C-expressing T cell clones were specific for HCMV antigens was left unclear. Randomly selected healthy volunteers, three men and five women, were used as the eight sequenced donors. HCMV serostatus was determined by detecting HCMV-specific IgG in serum with a commercial ELISA kit. Peripheral blood mononuclear cells were isolated from blood by Ficoll density gradient centrifugation. Magnetic immunoseparation with Miltenyi isolation kits was used to isolate CD4+ and CD8+ T cells from PBMC. Synthesis of cDNA was primed from the TCR beta constant segment and was followed by two consecutive PCR amplification steps. The libraries were sequenced on Illumina HiSeq 2000/2500, MiSeq or NextSeq, producing 2 x 150 bp reads. Reads were demultiplexed and grouped by UMI with MIGEC, and clonotypes were assembled and quantified with MiTCR. Only TCR cDNA sequences supported by at least two reads were kept to exclude erroneous sequences. The tcR package was used for downstream repertoire analysis, and clonotypes were matched between fractions using CDR3 nucleotide sequence together with V segment. Antigen specificity was annotated against VDJdb with VDJmatch, allowing one amino acid substitution in CDR3.

This TCR came from a man aged 50 or older who received an inactivated influenza vaccine. Donor details come from another sample of the same person, matched by shared clones. Recombination linked TRBV2 to TRBJ2-5; the D gene is possibly TRBD1, with 5 bases matching. Sequenced here: CD4+ T cells sorted from PBMCs, sampled 11 to 12 days after vaccination. CDR3 loop: CASSENRGSETQYF. The nucleotide sequence reads TGTGCCAGCAGTGAAAATAGGGGTAGTGAGACCCAGTACTTC.